Following are 19 T cell receptor beta chains from one sample sequenced in a study of blood T cells in healthy people across ages. A sample-barcoded 5' primer and a J-beta primer mix were used in a second PCR of about 7 to 12 cycles. TCRdb fed the 5' RACE reads into MiXCR, producing one record per CDR3 protein. The sample yields around 900,000 distinct CDR3 sequences, roughly 50% seen once. The sample was blood. The receptor set was obtained from a woman aged 55 to 70 in good health.

J is TRBJ2-7 and V is TRBV5-3, with unresolved D. With the DNA end fitting TRBJ2-5 better, the J assignment may be wrong. TRBV5-3 is treated as an ORF (open reading frame) with a function not yet certain. The CDR3 sequence is 10 residues long. CDR3 nucleotides: TGTGCCAGAAGCCGGGAGACCCAGTACTTC. This gives the protein CARSRETQYF.

This sequence joins TRBV10-3 and TRBJ1-2; D is unresolved. V shed 3 bases and J shed 8 bases, with 13 bases lying between them. CDR3 length: 13 residues. CDR1 and CDR2 (germline): ENHRY, SYGVKD. The CDR3: CAISDDPLEGYTF. CDR3 DNA: TGTGCCATCAGTGATGATCCCTTGGAGGGCTACACCTTC.

The count of this clonotype is one. The chain combines TRBV7-2 with TRBJ2-1; 9 bases map to TRBD2. CDR1 SGHTA and CDR2 FQGNSA come from the germline V gene. CDR3 length equals 15 residues. Unmatched junction bases numbered 9, after V lost 8 bases and J lost 4 bases. The CDR3 protein is CASGRLAEGYNEQFF. The CDR3 DNA is TGTGCCAGCGGCAGACTAGCGGAGGGGTACAATGAGCAGTTCTTC.

This sequence joins TRBV25-1 and TRBJ2-1, with 8 bases matching TRBD2. Per the germline V gene, CDR1 is MGHDK and CDR2 is SYGVNS. This CDR3 comprises 15 residues. V was pared by 7 bases and J by 9 bases, with 14 bases of the junction left unmatched. In DNA form, the CDR3 reads TGTGCCAGCATGGTGGGGATGACTAGCGAAAGTGAGCAGTTCTTC. It specifies CASMVGMTSESEQFF.

This clonotype was recorded a few times. The chain couples TRBV29-1 to TRBJ2-3; D may be TRBD2 (6 bases). Germline CDR1 and CDR2: SQVTM and ANQGSEA. The CDR3 totals 15 residues. Trimming removed 6 bases from V and 1 base from J, with 17 bases in between. CDR3 in amino acids: CSVGPEGGRTDTQYF. For the CDR3, the DNA is TGCAGCGTGGGGCCAGAGGGAGGCCGCACAGATACGCAGTATTTT.

The J gene is TRBJ1-5, the V gene TRBV4-2; unclear D gene. Germline CDR1 and CDR2: LGHNA and YNFKEQ. The CDR3 totals 15 residues. The V end was cut by 0 bases, the J end by 3 bases, with 9 bases between. The CDR3 nucleotides are TGTGCCAGCAGCCAAGATGGCCGATACAATCAGCCCCAGCATTTT. Amino acids: CASSQDGRYNQPQHF.

This clonotype was observed a few times. The chain recombines TRBV5-1 with TRBJ2-7; D gene uncertain. The DNA matches TRBJ2-5 better at its end, which makes the J call doubtful. Germline values: CDR1 SGHRS, CDR2 YFSETQ. This CDR3 comprises 14 residues. The CDR3 nucleotides read TGCGCCAGCAGCTTGACCAGCGTTAAGGGGACCCAGTACTTC. It encodes CASSLTSVKGTQYF.

The chain combines TRBV2 with TRBJ1-1, with a weak D call TRBD1 (5 bases). V dropped 8 bases and J dropped 4 bases, with 14 bases sitting between them. The length of the CDR3 is 13 residues. Germline V gene lookup returns CDR1 SNHLY and CDR2 FYNNEI. Here the CDR3 reads CASSMGGFTEAFF. CDR3 coding DNA: TGTGCCAGCTCCATGGGGGGGTTCACTGAAGCTTTCTTT.

There are many counts of this clonotype. The junction and the germline gene differ at one end; a read error may be behind it. The V call is TRBV5-1, the J call TRBJ2-1; 10 positions agree with TRBD2. Per germline, CDR1 SGHRS and CDR2 YFSETQ. CDR3 length: 14 residues. In DNA, the CDR3 is TGTGCCAGCAGTAGGACTAGCGGATACAATGAGCAGTTCTTC. Protein product: CASSRTSGYNEQFF.

The V call is TRBV28, the J call TRBJ2-1; 9 bases fit TRBD2. From germline, CDR1 is MDHEN and CDR2 SYDVKM. This CDR3 comprises 16 residues. V gave up 7 bases and J gave up 7 bases; unmatched junction bases: 14. The CDR3 sequence is CASIVSGAGGWNEQFF. The CDR3 bases are TGTGCCAGCATAGTATCAGGAGCGGGAGGCTGGAATGAGCAGTTCTTC.

This clonotype occurred a few times. This chain uses TRBV20-1 with TRBJ2-7; D ambiguous. CDR1 and CDR2 from the germline V gene are DFQATT and SNEGSKA (reference sequence). V was trimmed by 6 bases and J by 0 bases, leaving 15 bases between them. The CDR3 is 14 residues long. The CDR3 bases are TGCAGTGCCGGAGCAGGTCATAGCTCCTACGAGCAGTACTTC. The encoded protein is CSAGAGHSSYEQYF.

This clonotype was picked up a small number of times. The V and J genes are TRBV4-3 and TRBJ2-5; no firm D call. Deletions cut 3 bases from V and 0 bases from J, with 5 bases between. Germline CDR1 reads LGHNA; CDR2 reads YSLEER. This CDR3 is built from 13 residues. This CDR3 is CASSQIHQETQYF. The CDR3 DNA reads as TGCGCCAGCAGCCAGATCCACCAAGAGACCCAGTACTTC.

The chain carries TRBV4-3 and TRBJ2-7, with D perhaps TRBD2 (6 bases). The V end lost 1 base, the J end lost 5 bases, and 12 bases lay between the germline ends. Germline loops: CDR1 LGHNA, CDR2 YSLEER. CDR3 length: 14 residues. The CDR3 region is CASSQGTNRDEQYF. In nucleotides, the CDR3 is TGCGCCAGCAGCCAAGGGACTAACAGAGACGAGCAGTACTTC.

The rearrangement joins TRBV7-2 to TRBJ2-7, with TRBD2 matching over 10 bases. V gave up 1 base and J gave up 7 bases; unmatched junction bases: 4. The CDR3 consists of 14 residues. Germline V gives CDR1 SGHTA, CDR2 FQGNSA. This chain's CDR3 is CASSLVIAGGEQYF. CDR3 DNA: TGTGCCAGCAGCTTAGTTATAGCGGGAGGTGAGCAGTACTTC. Drawing the rest from reference TRBV7-2 and TRBJ2-7, the complete variable domain is GAGVSQSPSNKVTEKGKDVELRCDPISGHTALYWYRQSLGQGLEFLIYFQGNSAPDKSGLPSDRFSAERTGGSVSTLTIQRTQQEDSAVYLCASSLVIAGGEQYFGPGTRLTVT.

This clonotype was detected only a few times. The rearrangement links TRBV5-1 to TRBJ2-7, with a weak D call TRBD2 (6 bases). V lost 1 base, J lost 3 bases, and 11 bases lay in between. The CDR3 totals 14 residues. Germline-derived CDR1 and CDR2 are SGHRS and YFSETQ. The CDR3 protein is CASSLSGGNYEQYF. The DNA for the CDR3 is TGCGCCAGCAGCTTGTCTGGCGGGAACTACGAGCAGTACTTC.

The chain employs TRBV7-6 and TRBJ2-3; a weak D match, TRBD1 (5 bases). Germline V gene lookup returns CDR1 SGHVS and CDR2 FNYEAQ. CDR3 length: 12 amino acids. With 8 bases removed from V and 1 base from J, the gap between germline ends came to 7 bases. The CDR3 DNA is TGTGCCAGCGGGGCGGGCACAGATACGCAGTATTTT. As protein: CASGAGTDTQYF. Variable domain in full (rest from reference TRBV7-6 and TRBJ2-3): GAGVSQSPRYKVTKRGQDVALRCDPISGHVSLYWYRQALGQGPEFLTYFNYEAQQDKSGLPNDRFSAERPEGSISTLTIQRTEQRDSAMYRCASGAGTDTQYFGPGTRLTVL.

This chain uses TRBV10-3 with TRBJ1-4; D is unclear. Germline assignment: CDR1 ENHRY and CDR2 SYGVKD. This CDR3 contains 14 residues. The V end was cut by 10 bases, the J end by 0 bases, with 12 bases between. Here the CDR3 DNA reads TGTGCCACTACGGAGGGTACAACTAATGAAAAACTGTTTTTT. Translating it yields CATTEGTTNEKLFF.

This clonotype occurred once. The chain carries TRBV6-1 and TRBJ1-4; D is possibly TRBD1 (6 bases). Trimming took off 6 bases at V and 0 bases at J, with 8 bases between the two ends. The CDR3 has 14 amino acids. CDR1 is MNHNS and CDR2 is SASEGT in the germline V gene. The chain's CDR3 is CASRSGATNEKLFF. For the CDR3, the DNA is TGTGCCAGCAGATCAGGGGCAACTAATGAAAAACTGTTTTTT.

A few counts support this clonotype. This rearrangement joins TRBV27 to TRBJ2-6; no firm D call. V was pared by 2 bases and J by 1 base, with 9 bases between. The germline gives CDR1 MNHEY, CDR2 SMNVEV (reference sequence). The CDR3 length is 16 residues. CDR3 loop: CASSLLSASGANVLTF. CDR3 sequence (DNA): TGTGCCAGCAGTTTACTTTCGGCGTCTGGGGCCAACGTCCTGACTTTC.